A selection of T cell receptor beta chains follows, all from one sample in a study of blood T cell repertoires in COVID-19. Assay used: immunoSEQ multiplex PCR; TCRdb lists only in-frame clones, some missing. The repertoire consists of approximately 250,000 clones, with roughly 86% occurring once and the leading ten covering approximately 1.5%. Sequencing used peripheral blood. The receptors derive from a woman aged 60-75 years who had recovered from COVID-19. Both conserved end residues are part of each CDR3. A D gene is named only where the DNA matches it firmly. Size values are once, few and many counts, or a class for expanded clones, and some rows have none.

D,J,V,size,CDR3,DNA
.,TRBJ1-4,TRBV3-1/TRBV3-2,.,CASSQVAGHRNEKLFF,TGTGCCAGCAGCCAAGTCGCCGGACACCGGAATGAAAAACTGTTTTTT
TRBD2,TRBJ2-5,TRBV7-3,many,CASSSSGVETQYF,TGTGCCAGCAGCTCCAGCGGGGTGGAGACCCAGTACTTC
TRBD1,TRBJ2-7,TRBV28,.,CASSPLGQDSYEQYF,TGTGCCAGCAGTCCCCTAGGACAGGACTCCTACGAGCAGTACTTC
.,TRBJ2-1,TRBV7-2,.,CASSLQEGLGGEQFF,TGTGCCAGCAGCTTACAAGAGGGCTTAGGAGGTGAGCAGTTCTTC
.,TRBJ2-1,TRBV6-6,.,CASISQGSSYNEQFF,TGTGCCAGCATTTCCCAGGGTAGCTCCTACAATGAGCAGTTCTTC
TRBD1,TRBJ2-1,TRBV18,.,CASSPLAQGAVGWNEQFF,TGTGCCAGCTCACCACTGGCACAGGGGGCTGTGGGATGGAATGAGCAGTTCTTC
.,TRBJ2-3,TRBV7-8,once,CASSALGAPTDTQYF,TGTGCCAGCAGCGCATTGGGGGCACCCACAGATACGCAGTATTTT
TRBD1,TRBJ1-5,TRBV5-3,.,CARSFGTGNTSNQPQHF,TGTGCCAGAAGCTTCGGGACAGGGAATACGAGCAATCAGCCCCAGCATTTT
.,TRBJ2-6,TRBV7-2,once,CASSLAGGSGANVLTF,TGTGCCAGCAGCTTAGCTGGGGGGTCTGGGGCCAACGTCCTGACTTTC
TRBD1,TRBJ2-7,TRBV5-1,.,CASSLTQGALGEQYF,TGCGCCAGCAGCTTGACCCAGGGGGCGCTGGGGGAGCAGTACTTC
.,TRBJ1-2,TRBV20-1,.,CSASSHGIKGGYTF,TGCAGTGCTAGTTCCCACGGGATCAAAGGGGGCTACACCTTC
TRBD1,TRBJ1-4,TRBV19,few,CASSPQGATNEKLFF,TGTGCCAGTAGCCCCCAGGGGGCAACTAATGAAAAACTGTTTTTT
TRBD1,TRBJ1-2,TRBV28,.,CASSDRGPNYGYTF,TGTGCCAGCAGCGACAGGGGGCCGAACTATGGCTACACCTTC
TRBD2,TRBJ2-5,TRBV9,.,CASSVLGLAGETQYF,TGTGCCAGCAGCGTATTGGGACTAGCGGGGGAGACCCAGTACTTC
.,TRBJ1-4,TRBV28,.,CASRGPGLGKLFF,TGTGCCAGCAGGGGCCCGGGACTAGGAAAACTGTTTTTT
.,TRBJ2-1,TRBV5-3,once,CARSAGGEQFF,TGTGCCAGAAGCGCCGGAGGTGAGCAGTTCTTC
.,TRBJ1-5,TRBV4-2,.,CASSQDQGEGNQPQHF,TGTGCCAGCAGCCAAGACCAGGGTGAAGGCAATCAGCCCCAGCATTTT
.,TRBJ1-1,TRBV11-3,.,CASSGEGDTEAFF,TGTGCCAGCAGCGGCGAGGGGGACACTGAAGCTTTCTTT
TRBD1,TRBJ2-5,TRBV29-1,.,CSVGQGGTQYF,TGCAGCGTGGGACAGGGGGGGACCCAGTACTTC
TRBD1,TRBJ2-7,TRBV9,.,CASSPAGTGASYEQYF,TGTGCCAGCAGCCCGGCAGGGACAGGGGCCTCCTACGAGCAGTACTTC
.,TRBJ2-3,TRBV5-1,once,CASSLEGASGTDTQYF,TGCGCCAGCAGCTTGGAGGGGGCTAGCGGCACAGATACGCAGTATTTT
.,TRBJ2-4,TRBV5-1,.,CASSLAGGAKNIQYF,TGCGCCAGCAGCTTGGCCGGTGGAGCCAAAAACATTCAGTACTTC
.,TRBJ1-5,TRBV7-9,many,CASSLTGDQPQHF,TGTGCCAGCAGCCTGACGGGTGATCAGCCCCAGCATTTT
.,TRBJ1-2,TRBV6-6,.,CASSQNMDYGYTF,TGTGCCAGCAGTCAGAACATGGACTATGGCTACACCTTC
TRBD1,TRBJ1-4,TRBV5-5,.,CASSPIQGQGVKLFF,TGTGCCAGCAGCCCGATACAAGGACAGGGGGTAAAACTGTTTTTT